This T cell receptor (beta chain) was captured by sequencing in a study of T cells in tuberculosis. General study findings and limits: Cases with active tuberculosis were adults, while controls were adolescents.

Assay used: immunoSEQ multiplex PCR; TCRdb lists only in-frame clones, some missing. This table has roughly 34,000 clones, about 90% appearing once. Documented time point: new active TB diagnosis, blood taken before or within 7 days of starting treatment. The V end was cut by 5 bases, the J end by 3 bases, with 7 bases between. Germline CDR1 is SGHVS and CDR2 is FQNEAQ. CDR3 length: 12 amino acids. In its sample, this clone is medium-sized. Its target is unknown. The specimen comprised PBMCs, sampled at tuberculosis diagnosis. J is TRBJ1-2 and V is TRBV7-8; D is unclear. This clonotype was sampled from an adult with tuberculosis. CDR3: CASSQGDYGYTF. Written as DNA, the CDR3 is TGTGCCAGCAGCCAAGGAGACTATGGCTACACCTTC.